The clone carrying this T cell receptor (beta chain) was recorded many times. The antigen is undetermined. This sample was taken from a study of human T cells and chemical hapten exposure. Study-level points and caveats: PT1 expanded TCR counts correlated positively with patch test score. The study found that DPC sensitization did not change TCRs above 1 in 1000 frequency.

Time point noted: patch test 3, about 24 weeks after DPC sensitization. Treatment defined: therapeutic diphenylcyclopropenone sensitization with weekly scalp DPC. TCRdb ran MiXCR on the RACE reads and lists one entry per CDR3 protein. The data contain 120,000 or so distinct CDR3 sequences, 11% of them singletons. This material consisted of whole blood, taken in connection with sensitization to the hapten diphenylcyclopropenone (DPC). This clonotype was obtained from a woman between 45 and 65 years old with alopecia areata. Some clones in this sample may be carry-over from other donors' samples.

The CDR3, as DNA: TGTGCCAGCAGCCAAAGTAGTGCGGGGGCCCAAGAGACCCAGTACTTC. This sequence encodes CASSQSSAGAQETQYF. The chain links TRBV7-2 to TRBJ2-5; TRBD2 is a possible D gene (7 bases). Trimming stripped 5 bases from V and 1 base from J, with 17 bases between. CDR1 is SGHTA and CDR2 is FQGNSA in the germline V gene. The CDR3 totals 16 residues.